This record concerns one TCR beta chain sequence. Its antigen remains unidentified. Base qualities are not recorded, but no much larger clone differs from it by a single base. One collaborating source in Seattle enrolled patients while the patients were actively infected and followed the patients over time throughout the course of disease. The collaborating institutions used their own protocols to collect whole blood in K2EDTA tubes. For TCRbeta analysis, collaborators shipped samples as frozen whole blood, isolated PBMCs, or DNA extracted from either of those sample types. CDR1 and CDR2 (MDHEN, SYDVKM) derive from the germline V gene. V is pared back by 0 bases and J by 6 bases, with 8 bases lying between the germline termini. CDR3 length: 13 amino acids, cysteine to phenylalanine. Only the CDR3 portion is preserved as DNA: 39 bases, with reading frame beginning at the first base. TCRbeta CDR3 regions were amplified from genomic DNA using the immunoSEQ Assay, a bias-controlled multiplex PCR. In the source study's methods: The number of nucleated cells in each sample was estimated by amplification of reference gene primers within the assay. To quantify the absolute abundance of each unique TCRbeta CDR3 rearrangement, sequence reads were collapsed and filtered. For each sample, productive Simpson clonality was calculated as the square root of Simpson's diversity index across productive rearrangements. What TCRdb holds here is the immuneACCESS table cut down to in-frame rearrangements. Part of the clones is not present; checked against another copy, under half of the missing clones reflect an unresolved V gene, and the others are unexplained. V and J calls and clone size follow that table, whereas D and trimming were derived from the DNA. The sample records about 52,000 clones, about four fifths of which are singletons. Approximately 26% of the sample is in the top ten clones.

This entry comes from a study of blood T cell repertoires in COVID-19 (dated by TCRdb to 2020 to 2022). With regard to the full study: The collaborator samples originated in the United States, Italy and Spain and spanned the acute and convalescent phases of COVID-19. Samples were obtained from the ongoing ImmuneRACE study (first 160 participants) and from 950 to 1,500 subjects provided by 6 global collaborators. Sample metadata almost always included a de-identified subject ID, COVID-19 status, age in years and sex. Subjects who had been exposed to COVID-19, were actively infected with it, or had recovered from it provided the deeply sampled blood TCRbeta repertoires that made up the dataset. HLA class I and class II types, where available, came from metadata supplied by the sample provider rather than from assay-based typing. The material from the prospective study consisted of cDNA or gDNA derived from T cells, B-cell-depleted T cells, or PBMCs. The repertoires were released in a freely available public database meant as a resource for research on the immune response to SARS-CoV-2. What the research found in general, with its limitations: The quantity of clinical and demographic metadata differed by source and by participant and was supplied without curation.

This clonotype originated in a woman aged 80 or older with COVID-19, enrolled during active disease. What was sequenced was peripheral blood. The chain uses TRBV28 and TRBJ1-2, and the D gene may be TRBD1, 5 bases matching. CDR3 protein: CASSLWTVNGYTF. The nucleotides read TGTGCCAGCAGTTTATGGACAGTAAATGGCTACACCTTC.